This entry concerns a single TCR beta chain. Its antigen is not known. TCRdb's table, derived via immunoSEQ multiplex PCR, lists solely in-frame clones and lacks some. Of 130,000 to 150,000 clones listed, just over 90% are singletons. The germline V gene encodes CDR1 LNHDA and CDR2 SQIVND (reference sequence). V lost 7 bases to trimming and J lost 3 bases, with 18 bases between them. This CDR3 contains 15 residues. This sample stems from a study of T cell responses to AZD1222 COVID-19 vaccine. Overall study findings and caveats: Repertoires were collected only later (after the peak T cell response had occurred). At study baseline, merely a handful of AZD1222 recipients were seropositive.

Sequenced here: peripheral blood, sampled on day 0 of AZD1222 vaccination. The source of this sequence is an adult in good health. The rearrangement links TRBV19 to TRBJ1-2, with D uncertain. The CDR3 DNA follows: TGTGCCAGTACCTCGTCCCGTCAGGATTACTATGGCTACACCTTC. Translation gives CASTSSRQDYYGYTF.